The clone carrying this T cell receptor beta chain was detected a few times. TCRdb called the PCR reads again in MiXCR, with one record for every CDR3 protein. The sample has around 460,000 distinct CDR3 sequences, roughly 25% seen once. The data were obtained in a study of molecular identifiers for immune sequencing clone quantification. The CDR3 sequence is 14 residues long. The germline V and J ends were trimmed by 6 bases and 4 bases, with 15 bases remaining between them. Germline assignment: CDR1 MDHEN and CDR2 SYDVKM. Sequencing was performed on naive CD8+ T cells from blood, with Jurkat cell RNA spiked in. Indicated subset: FACS-sorted CD8+CD4-CCR7+CD45RA+ naive T cells. The TCR was taken from a human donor in good health. Some libraries in this study had Jurkat cell RNA spiked in. The V and J genes are TRBV28 and TRBJ2-5; D unresolved. CDR3: CASRDLMGRETQYF. CDR3 nucleotide sequence: TGTGCCAGCAGAGACCTCATGGGCCGAGAGACCCAGTACTTC.